A selection of T cell receptor beta chains follows, all from one sample in a study of control samples from healthy donors and cancer patients. The repertoire was sequenced with immunoSEQ multiplex PCR; TCRdb's copy has only in-frame clones and lacks some. Of 90,000 to 100,000 clones listed, about four fifths are singletons. Material for sequencing was PBMCs. The source is a man between 65 and 79 years old with lung cancer. CDR3s include the opening cysteine and the closing phenylalanine or tryptophan. A D gene is named only where the DNA matches it firmly. Rows give clone size only sometimes, using once, few, many, or a class for an expanded clone.

v_gene,abundance,d_gene,j_gene,CDR3nt,CDR3aa
TRBV4-1,-,TRBD1,TRBJ1-5,TGCGCCAGCAGCCCAGGGGGTTTTGACAATCAGCCCCAGCATTTT,CASSPGGFDNQPQHF
TRBV5-1,-,-,TRBJ2-6,TGCGCCAGCAGCCAAAATGGCCCGGCCTCCTCTGGGGCCAACGTCCTGACTTTC,CASSQNGPASSGANVLTF
TRBV18,once,-,TRBJ1-2,TGTGCCAGCTCGCTGTATCAGGATCGCGGCGGCTACACCTTC,CASSLYQDRGGYTF
TRBV5-6,few,TRBD1,TRBJ2-5,TGTGCCAGCAGCTTGGCAGGGGGCGCAGAGACCCAGTACTTC,CASSLAGGAETQYF
TRBV4-2,-,TRBD1,TRBJ1-6,TGTGCCAGCAGCTCCCAGCGGACAGAGCAGGGGGGACCCCTCCACTTT,CASSSQRTEQGGPLHF
TRBV7-8,-,TRBD1,TRBJ1-2,TGTGCCAGCAGCTCTCGACAGGGGGCTTATGGCTACACCTTC,CASSSRQGAYGYTF
TRBV25-1,-,-,TRBJ2-7,TGTGCCAGCGTTGGGACGTCCTTATACGAGCAGTACTTC,CASVGTSLYEQYF
TRBV20-1,-,-,TRBJ1-6,TGCAGTTGCGGCTCTAATTCACCCCTCCACTTT,CSCGSNSPLHF
TRBV6-5,-,TRBD1,TRBJ1-2,TGTGCCAGCAGTTCCGTGACAGGGGGCATCTATGGCTACACCTTC,CASSSVTGGIYGYTF
TRBV6-5,-,-,TRBJ2-1,TGTGCCAGCAGGCGGGGGCGGGTCCCTTACAATGAGCAGTTCTTC,CASRRGRVPYNEQFF
TRBV7-9,once,TRBD1,TRBJ1-1,TGTGCCAGCAGCGTTGGGACAGACACTGAAGCTTTCTTT,CASSVGTDTEAFF
TRBV19,-,-,TRBJ1-4,TGTGCCAGTAGTTGGGTCAGGGAGCGGTCTAATGAAAAACTGTTTTTT,CASSWVRERSNEKLFF
TRBV7-6,-,TRBD2,TRBJ2-6,TGTGCCAGCAGCTTAGTTAGCGGGGGGGCCTCTGGGGCCAACGTCCTGACTTTC,CASSLVSGGASGANVLTF
TRBV7-3,-,-,TRBJ1-1,TGTGCCAGCAGCGCCCAGCCAGGGATGACTGAAGCTTTCTTT,CASSAQPGMTEAFF
TRBV5-1,-,TRBD2,TRBJ2-1,TGCGCCAGCAGCCCCAGGCGGGGGTACCAGTTCTTC,CASSPRRGYQFF
TRBV5-1,-,-,TRBJ1-6,TGCGCCAGCAGCTTCCGGGGGCGAGATTCACCCCTCCACTTT,CASSFRGRDSPLHF
TRBV27,-,-,TRBJ1-4,TGTGCCAGCAGTTTAGGTTCGGGTAAGGCCCATGAAAAACTGTTTTTT,CASSLGSGKAHEKLFF
TRBV24-1,-,-,TRBJ1-2,TGTGCCACCAGTGATGATGGCAGCTATGGCTACACCTTC,CATSDDGSYGYTF
TRBV9,-,TRBD2,TRBJ2-1,TGTGCCAGCAGCGTAGAGGTAGCGGGGGGCCCCAGTGAGCAGTTCTTC,CASSVEVAGGPSEQFF
TRBV28,once,TRBD1,TRBJ2-6,TGTGCCAGCAGTTCCTGGGACAGGGTCAAGTCTGGGGCCAACGTCCTGACTTTC,CASSSWDRVKSGANVLTF
TRBV14,-,-,TRBJ1-2,TGTGCCAGCAGCCAAGACGGGCGGCCAACTTATGGCTACACCTTC,CASSQDGRPTYGYTF
TRBV7-7,-,TRBD1,TRBJ2-1,TGTGCTAGCAGCTCCCCACCGGGACAGGGGTCAAATGAGCAGTTCTTC,CASSSPPGQGSNEQFF
TRBV9,-,TRBD2,TRBJ2-3,TGTGCCAGCGGGACTAGCGGGGGCCGACTGGATACGCAGTATTTT,CASGTSGGRLDTQYF
TRBV6-5,once,TRBD1,TRBJ2-1,TGTGCCAGCGCAGGGGGTAGCTCCTACAATGAGCAGTTCTTC,CASAGGSSYNEQFF
TRBV27,-,-,TRBJ2-3,TGTGCCAGCAGTTTATCCCGGGCCACATACTTACCCAGAGATACGCAGTATTTT,CASSLSRATYLPRDTQYF
TRBV5-1,-,-,TRBJ1-1,TGCGCCAGCAGCCCCGGTCAGGGGACTATGAACACTGAAGCTTTCTTT,CASSPGQGTMNTEAFF
TRBV7-2,-,-,TRBJ2-7,TGTGCCAGCAGCTCCAGGGATTCCGACTACGAGCAGTACTTC,CASSSRDSDYEQYF